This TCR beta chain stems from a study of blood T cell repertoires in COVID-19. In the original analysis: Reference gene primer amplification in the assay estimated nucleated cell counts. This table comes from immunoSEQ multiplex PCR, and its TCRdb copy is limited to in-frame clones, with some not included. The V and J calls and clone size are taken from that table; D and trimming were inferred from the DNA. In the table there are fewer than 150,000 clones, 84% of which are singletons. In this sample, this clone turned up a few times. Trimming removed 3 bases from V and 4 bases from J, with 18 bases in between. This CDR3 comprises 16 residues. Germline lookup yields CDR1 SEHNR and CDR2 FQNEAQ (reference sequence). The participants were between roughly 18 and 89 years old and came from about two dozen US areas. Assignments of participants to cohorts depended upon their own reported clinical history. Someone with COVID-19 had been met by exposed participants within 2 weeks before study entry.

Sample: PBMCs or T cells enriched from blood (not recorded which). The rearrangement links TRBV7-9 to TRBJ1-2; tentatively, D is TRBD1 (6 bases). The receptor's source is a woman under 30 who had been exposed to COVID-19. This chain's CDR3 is CASSFSQGIESYGYTF. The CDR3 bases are TGTGCCAGCAGCTTCAGTCAGGGGATTGAGAGCTATGGCTACACCTTC. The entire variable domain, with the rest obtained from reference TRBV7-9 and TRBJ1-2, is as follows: DTGVSQNPRHKITKRGQNVTFRCDPISEHNRLYWYRQTLGQGPEFLTYFQNEAQLEKSRLLSDRFSAERPKGSFSTLEIQRTEQGDSAMYLCASSFSQGIESYGYTFGSGTRLTVV.